The rows below give T cell receptor beta chains drawn from one sample of a study of prognosis after radiotherapy for stage I lung cancer. TCRdb itself ran the multiplex PCR reads through MiXCR, one entry per CDR3 protein. The sample shows around 26,000 distinct CDR3 sequences, about two fifths of them seen only once. This sample comprised PBMCs, obtained before or after stereotactic body radiation therapy (not recorded which). These receptors originate from a donor over 45 with non-small cell lung cancer. The CDR3 runs from the conserved cysteine through the conserved F or W.

TRBV28	TRBJ2-2	CAIMEIPKNTGELFF
TRBV6-2/TRBV6-3	TRBJ2-7	CASSYSMAGGPRSGNEQYF
TRBV28	TRBJ2-7	CASREVGSQGLYEQYF
TRBV30	TRBJ2-3	CAWDAEYTDTQYF
TRBV5-1	TRBJ2-5	CASSAPGRQETQYF
TRBV2	TRBJ2-3	CANIKGASSTDTQYF
TRBV27	TRBJ2-2	CASSSRRTSGINTGELFF
TRBV19	TRBJ2-7	CASSIDGTTYEQYF
TRBV7-9	TRBJ1-2	CASSEHGGGYGYTF
TRBV28	TRBJ2-1	CASSFEPSRVEQFF
TRBV24-1	TRBJ2-2	CATSDLSAGPTGELFF
TRBV12-3/TRBV12-4	TRBJ2-1	CASRREGIEQFF
TRBV13	TRBJ2-4	CASSPQPGIQYF
TRBV5-1	TRBJ2-6	CASSLTHTVSSGANVLTF
TRBV5-6	TRBJ2-3	CASSLEGRQTKSTDTQYF
TRBV20-1	TRBJ2-1	CSARDPLARAYNEQFF
TRBV28	TRBJ2-7	CATGGGVYEQYF
TRBV5-1	TRBJ2-3	CASSLRMSPSSTDTQYF
TRBV27	TRBJ2-1	CASSPTGYNEQFF
TRBV11-1	TRBJ2-3	CASSLEGRQGVDTQYF
TRBV30	TRBJ1-2	CASTGEQGYGYTF
TRBV5-1	TRBJ2-3	CASSVGSDTQYF
TRBV9	TRBJ2-7	CAISVGLASYERYF
TRBV6-4	TRBJ2-7	CATDRRLSGAEYERYF
TRBV6-1	TRBJ2-1	CASIGWTDSYNEQFF
TRBV6-4	TRBJ2-2	CASSDQGVGDLFF
TRBV2	TRBJ1-2	CASSVIDHCYTF
TRBV28	TRBJ2-5	CASSPVRETQYF
TRBV18	TRBJ2-7	CASSQEQTTYEQYF